This TCR beta chain emerged from a study of cytomegalovirus exposure and HLA in healthy donors. Study outcomes and limitations: Reportedly, diagnosis of cytomegalovirus status by the classifier showed high specificity and sensitivity. Researchers counted around 160 TCR beta chains as cytomegalovirus-associated. Later analysis showed TCR association rates varying by HLA locus, highest for DRB1 and lowest for HLA-C.

With respect to this clone: Antigen: not known.

PCR was performed using 60 Vbeta and 13 Jbeta primers. The assay was immunoSEQ multiplex PCR, and TCRdb's table has in-frame clones only and misses some. The sample contains about 160,000 clones, 80% to 90% of which appear only once. The CDR3 contains 12 residues. CDR1 and CDR2 (germline): SGHTA, FQGNSA. V was shortened by 3 bases and J by 5 bases, with 7 bases between the two germline ends. This receptor was identified in a woman aged 25 to 39 in good health and CMV-seropositive. Sequences were obtained from PBMCs. The genes are TRBV7-2 and TRBJ2-5; D not resolved. The CDR3 sequence: CASSFLRETQYF. In DNA form, the CDR3 reads TGTGCCAGCAGCTTCCTACGGGAGACCCAGTACTTC.